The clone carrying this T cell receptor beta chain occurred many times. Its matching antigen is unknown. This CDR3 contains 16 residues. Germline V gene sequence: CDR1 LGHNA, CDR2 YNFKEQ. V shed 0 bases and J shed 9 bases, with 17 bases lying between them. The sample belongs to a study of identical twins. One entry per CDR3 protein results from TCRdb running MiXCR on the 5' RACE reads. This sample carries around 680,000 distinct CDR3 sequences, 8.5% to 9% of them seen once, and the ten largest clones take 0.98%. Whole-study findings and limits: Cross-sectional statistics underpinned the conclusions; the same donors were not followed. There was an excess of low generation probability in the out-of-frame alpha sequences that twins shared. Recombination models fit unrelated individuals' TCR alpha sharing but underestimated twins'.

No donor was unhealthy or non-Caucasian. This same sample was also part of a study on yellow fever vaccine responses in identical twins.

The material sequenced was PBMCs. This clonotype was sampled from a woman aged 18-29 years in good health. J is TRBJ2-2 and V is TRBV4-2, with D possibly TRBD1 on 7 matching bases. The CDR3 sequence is CASSQDQGDSSWELFF. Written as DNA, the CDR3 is TGTGCCAGCAGCCAAGATCAGGGGGACTCCAGCTGGGAGCTGTTTTTT.